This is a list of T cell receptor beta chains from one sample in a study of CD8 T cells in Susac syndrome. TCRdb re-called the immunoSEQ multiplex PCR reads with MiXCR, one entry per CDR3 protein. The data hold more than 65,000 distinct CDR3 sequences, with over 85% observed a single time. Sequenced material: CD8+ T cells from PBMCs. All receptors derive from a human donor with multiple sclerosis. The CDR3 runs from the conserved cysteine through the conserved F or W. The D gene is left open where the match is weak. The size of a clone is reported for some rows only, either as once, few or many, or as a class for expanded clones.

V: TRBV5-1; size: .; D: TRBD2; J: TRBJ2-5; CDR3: CASSLYSGGETQYF; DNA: TGCGCCAGCAGCCTATATAGCGGGGGTGAGACCCAGTACTTC
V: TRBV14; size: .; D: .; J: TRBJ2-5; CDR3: CASSQDKAGTSWETQYF; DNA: TGTGCCAGCAGCCAAGATAAGGCAGGAACCAGTTGGGAGACCCAGTACTTC
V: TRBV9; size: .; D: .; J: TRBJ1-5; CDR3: CASSVDGGNQPQHF; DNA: TGTGCCAGCAGCGTAGACGGGGGCAATCAGCCCCAGCATTTT
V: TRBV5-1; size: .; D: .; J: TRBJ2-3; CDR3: CASSLEQGRTDTQYF; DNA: TGCGCCAGCAGCTTGGAACAGGGCCGAACAGATACGCAGTATTTT
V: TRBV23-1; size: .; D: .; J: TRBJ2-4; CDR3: CASCKYGIYKNIQYF; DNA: TGCGCCAGCTGTAAATACGGGATTTACAAAAACATTCAGTACTTC
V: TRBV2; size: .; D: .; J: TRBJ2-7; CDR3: CASNPQGAEQYF; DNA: TGTGCCAGCAACCCCCAAGGCGCCGAGCAGTACTTC
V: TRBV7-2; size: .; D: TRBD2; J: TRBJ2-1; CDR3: CASRYSGGDYNEQFF; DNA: TGTGCCAGCAGATATAGCGGGGGTGACTACAATGAGCAGTTCTTC
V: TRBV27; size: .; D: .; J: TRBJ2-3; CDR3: CASSLRAQISSTDTQYF; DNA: TGTGCCAGCAGTTTGAGAGCCCAAATATCTAGCACAGATACGCAGTATTTT
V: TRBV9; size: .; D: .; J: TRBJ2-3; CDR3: CASSVGSRLSDTQYF; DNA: TGTGCCAGCAGCGTAGGGTCCAGACTCTCAGATACGCAGTATTTT
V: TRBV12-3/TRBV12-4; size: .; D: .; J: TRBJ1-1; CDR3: CASSTLVTEAFF; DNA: TGTGCCAGCTCGACCCTCGTCACTGAAGCTTTCTTT
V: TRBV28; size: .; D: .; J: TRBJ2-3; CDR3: CATELGGDTQYF; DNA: TGTGCCACCGAGTTGGGTGGAGATACGCAGTATTTT
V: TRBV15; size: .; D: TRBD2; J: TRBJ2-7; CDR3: CAVGLVFPYEQYF; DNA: TGTGCCGTTGGACTAGTGTTTCCCTACGAGCAGTACTTC
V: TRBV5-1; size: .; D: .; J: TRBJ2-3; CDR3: CASSLEGGDTQYF; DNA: TGCGCCAGCAGCTTGGAGGGAGGAGATACGCAGTATTTT
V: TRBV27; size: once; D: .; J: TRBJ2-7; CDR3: CATKPRAVTYEQYF; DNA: TGTGCCACAAAGCCCCGAGCGGTAACCTACGAGCAGTACTTC
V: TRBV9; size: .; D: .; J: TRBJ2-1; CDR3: CASSVGGKEQFF; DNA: TGTGCCAGCAGCGTAGGAGGGAAGGAGCAGTTCTTC
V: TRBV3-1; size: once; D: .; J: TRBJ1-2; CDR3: CASSQDMGGYGYTF; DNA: TGTGCCAGCAGCCAAGATATGGGGGGCTATGGCTACACCTTC
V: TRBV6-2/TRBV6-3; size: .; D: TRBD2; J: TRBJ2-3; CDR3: CASSSSGGATDTQYF; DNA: TGTGCCAGCAGTTCTAGCGGGGGGGCCACAGATACGCAGTATTTT
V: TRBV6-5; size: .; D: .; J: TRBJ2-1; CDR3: CASSPTGVFNEQFF; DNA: TGTGCCAGCAGCCCCACGGGAGTCTTCAATGAGCAGTTCTTC
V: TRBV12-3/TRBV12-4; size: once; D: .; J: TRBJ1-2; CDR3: CASSLAGNYGYTF; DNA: TGTGCCAGCAGTTTAGCGGGGAACTATGGCTACACCTTC
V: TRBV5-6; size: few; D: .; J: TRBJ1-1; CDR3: CASSLGASEAFF; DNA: TGTGCCAGCAGCTTGGGGGCTTCTGAAGCTTTCTTT
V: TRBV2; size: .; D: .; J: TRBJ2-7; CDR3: CASRDGAYEQYF; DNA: TGTGCCAGCAGGGACGGAGCCTACGAGCAGTACTTC
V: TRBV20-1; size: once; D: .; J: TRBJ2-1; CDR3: CSVAETVDNEQFF; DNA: TGCAGTGTCGCGGAGACTGTAGACAATGAGCAGTTCTTC
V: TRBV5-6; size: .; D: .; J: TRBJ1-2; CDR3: CASSSPAAADYGYTF; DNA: TGTGCCAGCAGCTCCCCGGCTGCGGCCGACTATGGCTACACCTTC
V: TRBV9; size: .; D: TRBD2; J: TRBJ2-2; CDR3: CASSGASGGTFTGELFF; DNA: TGTGCCAGCAGCGGGGCTAGCGGGGGGACTTTCACCGGGGAGCTGTTTTTT
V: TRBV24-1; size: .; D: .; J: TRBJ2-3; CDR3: CATSVRGVAVSQYF; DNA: TGTGCCACCAGTGTCCGTGGGGTGGCAGTTTCGCAGTATTTT
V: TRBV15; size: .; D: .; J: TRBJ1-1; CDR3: CATSPTQRVTEAFF; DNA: TGTGCCACCAGCCCCACACAACGGGTTACTGAAGCTTTCTTT
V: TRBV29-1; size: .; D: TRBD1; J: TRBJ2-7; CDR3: CSARGTGFGEQYF; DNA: TGCAGCGCGAGGGGGACAGGGTTCGGTGAGCAGTACTTC
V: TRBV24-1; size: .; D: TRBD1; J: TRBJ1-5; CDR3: CATSGDPGQGDQPQHF; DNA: TGTGCCACCAGTGGGGATCCCGGACAGGGGGATCAGCCCCAGCATTTT
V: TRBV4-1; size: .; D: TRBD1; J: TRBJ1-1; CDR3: CASSQGQGEAFF; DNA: TGCGCCAGCAGCCAGGGACAGGGGGAAGCTTTCTTT
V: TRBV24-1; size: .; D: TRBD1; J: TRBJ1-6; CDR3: CATSDSGTETSPLHF; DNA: TGTGCCACCAGTGACTCCGGGACAGAGACTTCACCCCTCCACTTT
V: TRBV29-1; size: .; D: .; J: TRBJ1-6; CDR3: CSVAVDSYNSPLHF; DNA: TGCAGCGTTGCGGTGGACAGTTATAATTCACCCCTCCACTTT
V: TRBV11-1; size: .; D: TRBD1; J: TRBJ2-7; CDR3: CASSLGDSGFYEQYF; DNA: TGTGCCAGCAGCTTAGGGGACAGTGGATTTTACGAGCAGTACTTC
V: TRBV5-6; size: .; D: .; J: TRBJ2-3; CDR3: CASSFSLNYGTQYF; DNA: TGTGCCAGCAGCTTTAGCCTGAACTACGGTACGCAGTATTTT
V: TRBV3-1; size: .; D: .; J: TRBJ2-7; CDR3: CATRDAITYEQYF; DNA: TGTGCCACACGGGACGCGATCACCTACGAGCAGTACTTC
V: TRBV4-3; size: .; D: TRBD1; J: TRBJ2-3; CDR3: CASSPETGFSDTQYF; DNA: TGCGCCAGCAGCCCCGAGACAGGGTTCAGCGATACGCAGTATTTT
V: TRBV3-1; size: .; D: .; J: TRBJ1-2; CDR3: CASSQDSGGTYGYTF; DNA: TGTGCCAGCAGCCAAGACTCTGGGGGTACCTATGGCTACACCTTC
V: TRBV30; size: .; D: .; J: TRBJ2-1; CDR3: CAWTGYNEQFF; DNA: TGTGCCTGGACAGGTTACAATGAGCAGTTCTTC
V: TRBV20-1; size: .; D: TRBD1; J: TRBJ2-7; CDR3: CSARGQTDYEQYF; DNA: TGCAGTGCTAGGGGACAGACTGACTACGAGCAGTACTTC
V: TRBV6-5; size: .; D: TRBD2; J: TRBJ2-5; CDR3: CASSYGGTSGRETQYF; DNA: TGTGCCAGCAGTTATGGCGGGACTAGCGGGAGAGAGACCCAGTACTTC
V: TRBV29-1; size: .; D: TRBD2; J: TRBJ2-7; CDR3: CSVVQLTSGIPWEQYF; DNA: TGCAGCGTTGTACAGCTGACTAGCGGGATCCCATGGGAGCAGTACTTC
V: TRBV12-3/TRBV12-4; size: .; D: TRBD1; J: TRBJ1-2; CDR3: CASSSTGHYGYTF; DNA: TGTGCCAGCAGCTCGACAGGGCACTATGGCTACACCTTC
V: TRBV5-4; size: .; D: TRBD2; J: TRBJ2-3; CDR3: CASSSGTYTQYF; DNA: TGTGCCAGCTCTAGCGGGACTTATACGCAGTATTTT
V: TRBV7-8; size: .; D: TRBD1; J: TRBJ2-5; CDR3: CASSSPGQERQETQYF; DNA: TGTGCCAGCAGCTCCCCGGGACAGGAGCGACAAGAGACCCAGTACTTC
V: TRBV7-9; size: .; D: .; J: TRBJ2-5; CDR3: CASRGGIETQYF; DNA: TGTGCCAGCCGAGGGGGAATAGAGACCCAGTACTTC
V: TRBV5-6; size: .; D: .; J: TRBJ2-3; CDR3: CASSLVWADGTDTQYF; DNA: TGTGCCAGCAGCTTGGTTTGGGCGGACGGCACAGATACGCAGTATTTT
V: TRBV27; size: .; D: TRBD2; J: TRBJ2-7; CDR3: CASSPIAGGPQPYF; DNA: TGTGCCAGCAGTCCTATAGCGGGGGGCCCTCAGCCGTACTTC
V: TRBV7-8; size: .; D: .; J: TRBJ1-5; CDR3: CASSSRGDDQPQHF; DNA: TGTGCCAGCAGCTCGAGAGGAGATGATCAGCCCCAGCATTTT
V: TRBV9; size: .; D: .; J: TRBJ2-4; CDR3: CASSVGPGIDKNIQYF; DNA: TGTGCCAGCAGCGTGGGCCCAGGGATTGACAAAAACATTCAGTACTTC